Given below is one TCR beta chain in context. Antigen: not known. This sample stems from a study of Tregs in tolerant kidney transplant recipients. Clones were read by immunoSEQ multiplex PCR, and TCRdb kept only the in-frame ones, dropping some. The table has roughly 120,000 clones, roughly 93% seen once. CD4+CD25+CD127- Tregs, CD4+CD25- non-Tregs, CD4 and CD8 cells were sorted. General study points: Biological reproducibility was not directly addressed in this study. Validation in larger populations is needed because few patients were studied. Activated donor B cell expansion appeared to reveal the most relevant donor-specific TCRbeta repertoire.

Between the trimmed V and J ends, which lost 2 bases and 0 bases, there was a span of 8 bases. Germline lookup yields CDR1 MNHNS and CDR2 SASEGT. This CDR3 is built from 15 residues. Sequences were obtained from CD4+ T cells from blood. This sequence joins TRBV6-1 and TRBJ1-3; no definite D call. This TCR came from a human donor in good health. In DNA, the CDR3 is TGTGCCAGCAGTGAAAATACTAACTCTGGAAACACCATATATTTT. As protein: CASSENTNSGNTIYF.